These 11 T cell receptor beta chains were sequenced from one sample in a study of shared clonotypes between healthy human individuals. Profiling relied on immunoSEQ multiplex PCR, and the TCRdb table lists in-frame clones only, not all of them. The profile shows about 590,000 clones, over 95% of them singletons. Naive CD8 cells, CD45RO-negative and positively selected for CCR7, excluded terminally differentiated effector memory CD45RA+ cells. The material sequenced was naive CD8+ T cells sorted from blood. The receptor source for this set is a woman between 25 and 40 years old in good health.

The rearrangement uses TRBV5-6 and TRBJ2-7; perhaps D is TRBD1 or TRBD2 (5 bases each). The CDR3 totals 12 residues. Trimming removed 3 bases from V and 9 bases from J, with 13 bases in between. Germline V lookup: CDR1 SGHDT, CDR2 YYEEEE. CDR3 in amino acids: CASSSGAWGQYF. CDR3 in DNA: TGTGCCAGCAGCTCCGGGGCGTGGGGGCAGTACTTC.

The V gene is TRBV30, the J gene TRBJ1-1; no clear D. This CDR3 comprises 13 residues. Germline V gene data show CDR1 as GTSNPN and CDR2 as SVGIG (reference sequence). V was clipped by 0 bases and J by 5 bases, with 10 bases between them. CDR3 region: CAWSVLMYTEAFF. For the CDR3, the DNA is TGTGCCTGGAGTGTACTGATGTATACTGAAGCTTTCTTT.

Only one count was recorded for this clone. This sequence joins TRBV6-5 and TRBJ2-1; tentative D call: TRBD2 (6 bases). The CDR3 has 15 residues. V was shortened by 4 bases and J by 5 bases, with 15 bases between the two germline ends. Germline CDR1 MNHEY, CDR2 SVGAGI. The CDR3 DNA sequence: TGTGCCAGCAGTTCTACCATGGGACTCCACAATGAGCAGTTCTTC. It encodes CASSSTMGLHNEQFF.

The chain is built from TRBV5-4 and TRBJ1-4; a weak D match, TRBD1 (5 bases). The germline V gene encodes CDR1 SGHNT and CDR2 YYREEE (reference sequence). The CDR3 runs to 13 residues. V was pared by 0 bases and J by 9 bases, with 9 bases between. DNA of the CDR3: TGTGCCAGCAGCTTGGCCGGGGGGAAAAAACTGTTTTTT. Translating gives CASSLAGGKKLFF.

V and J are TRBV13 and TRBJ1-3; D gene uncertain. This CDR3 is built from 14 residues. Trimming removed 3 bases from V and 7 bases from J, with 13 bases in between. Germline V CDR1 and CDR2: PRHDT, FYEKMQ (reference sequence). This CDR3 reads CASSFKSRSNTIYF. CDR3 nucleotide sequence: TGTGCCAGCAGCTTTAAATCCCGTAGTAACACCATATATTTT.

This chain links TRBV19 with TRBJ2-5; D is undetermined. Germline CDR1 LNHDA, CDR2 SQIVND (reference sequence). This CDR3 comprises 14 residues. Trimming pared 4 bases from V and 2 bases from J, leaving 11 bases between. DNA of the CDR3: TGTGCCAGTAGTACTATGATGGGACAAGAGACCCAGTACTTC. Its protein product is CASSTMMGQETQYF.

The chain employs TRBV2 and TRBJ2-7, with TRBD2 matching over 10 bases. The V segment lost 6 bases and the J segment 4 bases; nucleotides outside the gene matches: 9. The CDR3 consists of 15 residues. The V gene's germline CDR1 is SNHLY and CDR2 FYNNEI. DNA of the CDR3: TGTGCCAGCAGCCCAAGGACTAGCGGCCCATACGAGCAGTACTTC. Its protein product is CASSPRTSGPYEQYF. The entire variable domain, with the rest obtained from reference TRBV2 and TRBJ2-7, is as follows: EPEVTQTPSHQVTQMGQEVILRCVPISNHLYFYWYRQILGQKVEFLVSFYNNEISEKSEIFDDQFSVERPDGSNFTLKIRSTKLEDSAMYFCASSPRTSGPYEQYFGPGTRLTVT.

This sequence joins TRBV5-6 and TRBJ2-3; D is perhaps TRBD1 (6 bases). This CDR3 spans 14 amino acids. V was cut by 6 bases and J by 3 bases, with 14 bases left in between. Germline CDR1 reads SGHDT; CDR2 reads YYEEEE. As DNA, the CDR3 is TGTGCCAGCAATCCCAGGGGCGGAACAGATACGCAGTATTTT. Translating it yields CASNPRGGTDTQYF. The full variable domain, with the rest looked up from reference TRBV5-6 and TRBJ2-3, is DAGVTQSPTHLIKTRGQQVTLRCSPKSGHDTVSWYQQALGQGPQFIFQYYEEEERQRGNFPDRFSGHQFPNYSSELNVNALLLGDSALYLCASNPRGGTDTQYFGPGTRLTVL.

This clone has a single count. V gene TRBV27 combines with J gene TRBJ1-1; D gene ambiguous. The V end was cut by 0 bases, the J end by 9 bases, with 14 bases between. The germline V gene encodes CDR1 MNHEY and CDR2 SMNVEV (reference sequence). The CDR3 is 14 residues long. The CDR3: CASSLSGTLLKAFF. CDR3 DNA: TGTGCCAGCAGTTTATCTGGCACCCTACTCAAAGCTTTCTTT.

The J gene is TRBJ2-5, the V gene TRBV2, with 8 bases lining up with TRBD2. Judging by the DNA end, TRBJ2-7 fits better; the J call may be wrong. CDR3 length equals 14 residues. Germline CDR1 and CDR2: SNHLY and FYNNEI. CDR3 in amino acids: CASRGLAVFYEQYF. CDR3 nucleotides: TGTGCCAGCAGAGGACTAGCCGTGTTCTACGAGCAGTACTTC.

V is TRBV19 and J is TRBJ2-3; no firm D call. Germline values: CDR1 LNHDA, CDR2 SQIVND (reference sequence). The V end lost 3 bases, the J end lost 2 bases, and 9 bases lay between the germline ends. CDR3 length: 14 amino acids. The CDR3 reads CASSIDGYTDTQYF. The CDR3 bases are TGTGCCAGTAGTATTGACGGATACACAGATACGCAGTATTTT. The full variable domain, its missing parts supplied by reference TRBV19 and TRBJ2-3, is DGGITQSPKYLFRKEGQNVTLSCEQNLNHDAMYWYRQDPGQGLRLIYYSQIVNDFQKGDIAEGYSVSREKKESFPLTVTSAQKNPTAFYLCASSIDGYTDTQYFGPGTRLTVL.